Detailed here is one T cell receptor beta chain. The CDR3 contains 14 residues. Germline assignment: CDR1 KGHSH and CDR2 LQKENI. The V and J ends lost 4 bases and 2 bases, in that order; junction bases with no gene match: 4. These data belong to a study of blood T cells in healthy people across ages. The second PCR ran 7 to 11 cycles with a sample-barcoded 5' primer and J-beta primers. The template-switch adaptor was a 5' adaptor with 12 random nucleotides. It tagged each cDNA molecule. In TCRdb, the 5' RACE reads were re-called with MiXCR into one record per CDR3 protein. The sample carries 2 million or so distinct CDR3 sequences, around half recorded once.

The material sequenced was blood. The genes are TRBV18 and TRBJ1-2, with TRBD1 matching over 7 bases. This clonotype originated in a woman aged 40-49 years in good health. In DNA, the CDR3 is TGTGCCAGCTCACGGGACAGCGAAAACTATGGCTACACCTTC. This sequence encodes CASSRDSENYGYTF.